This T cell receptor (beta chain) was recorded in a study of naive and memory T cell subsets (TCRdb year 2017). With regard to the full study: According to the figure summarizing the samples, there were some 10 blood donors, 7 tuberculin skin test biopsies and 3 saline control biopsies. PCR2 was typically performed as a SYBR Green qPCR that was stopped at a set threshold, although end-point PCR (around 6 cycles) could be used instead for low-input samples. What the research found in general, with its limitations: The potential sensitivity of the RNA-based method to TCR transcript changes with T cell activation and differentiation was acknowledged.

This clonotype was counted many times. No antigen is known for it. No base quality values were provided; no much bigger clone lies one nucleotide off. To prepare the library, 5' RACE was applied. The ligated cDNA was amplified by four rounds of PCR, in which nested alpha and beta constant region primers were used together with the SP2 primer. TCR RNA was reverse transcribed with SuperScript IV using alpha and beta constant region primers for the blood and skin samples. Using T4 RNA ligase 1, an oligonucleotide carrying both the Illumina SP2 primer and a UMI was ligated onto the 3' end of the cDNA. The 12-nucleotide UMI consisted of two random hexamers with an eight-base spacer between the hexamers to prevent hairpin formation. From the second PCR onward, TCR alpha and beta chain libraries were processed separately, and dual indexing was applied for multiplexing. After pooling, the indexed libraries were analyzed by capillary electrophoresis and sequenced on either an Illumina MiSeq or NextSeq. Libraries were spiked with PhiX DNA at about 4.5-7.5% so that base diversity was increased and cluster recognition was improved. Regarding the original processing steps: Demultiplexor took UMIs from read 2, joined the UMIs to the TCR sequence from read 1, and separated reads according to sample indices. Decombinator identified V and J genes and V-J junctions, assigning each TCR a five-part identifier including V and J deletions. Collapsinator relied on UMIs to correct both sequencing errors and PCR amplification heterogeneity, producing a UMI-based abundance for each TCR. CDR3Translator turned identifiers into nucleotide sequence, translated the nucleotide sequence into amino acids, and pulled out CDR3 regions based on terminal motifs. Error-corrected counts of alpha and beta TCRs from blood and skin were compared after being normalized to the amount of input RNA. Through fastp at Q25 and MiXCR, TCRdb rebuilt clones from the public reads, retaining in-frame beta chains. CDR3 protein sequences are deduplicated, and each keeps its most common genes and DNA. The V and J calls were determined by TCRdb, not by the authors. Recorded for this sample are about 48,000 distinct CDR3 sequences; about 4.4% of them occurred a single time. Together, the top ten hold more than 0.75% of the sample.

As encoded in the germline V gene (reference sequence), CDR1 is SEHNR while CDR2 is FQNEAQ. Unmatched junction bases come to 0, with V trimmed by 1 base and J by 6 bases. From the cysteine through the phenylalanine, the CDR3 covers 13 amino acids. Just the 39-base CDR3 DNA is kept, in frame starting at base 1. The study described a robust, sensitive protocol for amplifying, sequencing and analyzing TCRs, using 3' ligation of a UMI-containing oligonucleotide to TCR cDNA. Whole blood analysis involved drawing more than 2 ml of peripheral blood from adult healthy volunteers into Tempus tubes and then extracting RNA following the manufacturer's instructions. Before reverse transcription, total RNA that had not been cell sorted was treated with RQ1 DNase, with a target input of about 1 to 1000 ng. Skin biopsy and whole blood libraries were made to test pipeline robustness in samples where T cells form a minority population.

The receptor comes from a female donor in good health. The rearranged chain carries TRBV7-9 and TRBJ2-1, with 7 bases matching TRBD2. The DNA sequence is TGTGCCAGCAGCTTAGGCGGGGGCAATGAGCAGTTCTTC. The encoded protein is CASSLGGGNEQFF.